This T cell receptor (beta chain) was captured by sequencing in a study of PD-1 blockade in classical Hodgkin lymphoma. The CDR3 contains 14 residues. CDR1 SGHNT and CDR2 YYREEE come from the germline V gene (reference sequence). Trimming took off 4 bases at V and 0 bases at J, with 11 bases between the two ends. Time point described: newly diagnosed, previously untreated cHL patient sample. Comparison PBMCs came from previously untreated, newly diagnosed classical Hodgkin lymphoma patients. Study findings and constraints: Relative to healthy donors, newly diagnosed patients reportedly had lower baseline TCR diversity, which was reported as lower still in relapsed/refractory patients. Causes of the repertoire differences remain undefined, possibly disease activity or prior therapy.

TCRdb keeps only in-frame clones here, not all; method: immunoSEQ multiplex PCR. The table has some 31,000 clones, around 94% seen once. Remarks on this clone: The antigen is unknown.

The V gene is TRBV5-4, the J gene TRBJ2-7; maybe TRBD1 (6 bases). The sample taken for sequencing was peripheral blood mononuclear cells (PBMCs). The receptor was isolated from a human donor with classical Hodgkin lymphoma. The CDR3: CASSPHRDSYEQYF. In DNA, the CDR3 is TGTGCCAGCAGCCCCCACAGGGACTCCTACGAGCAGTACTTC.